This TCR beta chain appears in the sequencing data of a study of Ad26.COV2.S vaccination and SARS-CoV-2 variants. This clone came up once. What it binds is not known. Data came from immunoSEQ multiplex PCR; TCRdb stores just in-frame clones and leaves some out. The sample contains 75,000 to 100,000 clones, 82% of which appear only once. Whole-study findings and limits: Vaccine and placebo groups showed comparable non-spike TCR breadth. Total T cell responses were possibly underestimated by TCR breadth and depth analyses. Spike-specific CD8+ and CD4+ T cell responses reportedly showed substantial breadth after vaccination.

Per germline, CDR1 SGHDN and CDR2 FVKESK. This CDR3 region has 14 residues. The V and J ends lost 2 bases and 12 bases respectively, with 19 bases between them. This sequence originates from a human donor who had recovered from COVID-19. Material: peripheral blood, obtained after recovery from COVID-19. The chain couples TRBV14 to TRBJ1-2, with D tentatively TRBD1 (5 bases). The CDR3 sequence is CASSQRRDRDEDTF. The CDR3 region has the DNA TGTGCCAGCAGCCAACGCCGGGACCGAGATGAGGACACCTTC.